Described below is a single T cell receptor (beta chain) sequence and its context. What it binds is unknown. This CDR3 is 14 amino acids long. CDR1 and CDR2 (germline): SGDLS, YYNGEE. J gave up 3 bases and V 3 bases, and 3 bases lay outside the gene matches. The sample is drawn from a study of Graves' ophthalmopathy and Graves' hyperthyroidism. About the research overall: Upon initial diagnosis and before any treatment, peripheral blood was collected.

The study's findings and limits: Researchers report that a 13-signature model separated ophthalmopathy from stable hyperthyroidism, posting about 90% sensitivity and about 78% specificity.

From RNA, the CDR3 regions of TCR beta chains were amplified and sequenced. Following a first-round RT-PCR that used HTBI primers, a second-round multiplex PCR was carried out. In TCRdb, the multiplex PCR reads were re-called with MiXCR into one record per CDR3 protein. The sample yields about 39,000 distinct CDR3 sequences, about 50% seen once. V is TRBV9 and J is TRBJ2-7; 10 nucleotides align to TRBD2. Source material: peripheral blood. The TCR originated in an adult woman with stable Graves' hyperthyroidism. DNA of the CDR3: TGTGCCAGCAGCGCTAGCGGGAGTGGCTACGAGCAGTACTTC. This sequence encodes CASSASGSGYEQYF.